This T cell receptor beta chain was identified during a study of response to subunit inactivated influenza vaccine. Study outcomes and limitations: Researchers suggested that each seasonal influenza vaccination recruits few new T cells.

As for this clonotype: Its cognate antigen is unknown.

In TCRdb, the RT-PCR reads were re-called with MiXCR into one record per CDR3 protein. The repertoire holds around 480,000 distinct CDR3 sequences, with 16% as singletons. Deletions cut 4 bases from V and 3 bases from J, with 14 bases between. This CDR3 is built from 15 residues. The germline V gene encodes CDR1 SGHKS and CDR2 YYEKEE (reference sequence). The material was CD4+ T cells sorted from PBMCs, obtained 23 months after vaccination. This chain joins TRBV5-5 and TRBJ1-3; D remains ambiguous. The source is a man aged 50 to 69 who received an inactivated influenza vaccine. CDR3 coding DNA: TGTGCCAGCAGCCCGGACGGCTCTCTTGGAAACACCATATATTTT. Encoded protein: CASSPDGSLGNTIYF.